The 5 T cell receptor beta chains presented below share a single source sample, sequenced in a study of blood T cell repertoires in COVID-19. This table comes from immunoSEQ multiplex PCR, and its TCRdb copy is limited to in-frame clones, with some not included. In the table there are around 91,000 clones, 85% of which are singletons. The sample comprised peripheral blood. Receptors originate from an elderly man with acute or convalescent COVID-19.

This clone came up once. CDR3 in amino acids: CASSFRVKETQYF. CDR3 sequence (DNA): TGTGCCAGCAGCTTCAGGGTTAAAGAGACCCAGTACTTC. The chain couples TRBV11-2 to TRBJ2-5, with D perhaps matching TRBD1 (5 bases). Trimming removed 3 bases from V and 3 bases from J, with 8 bases in between. This CDR3 contains 13 residues. The germline V gene has CDR1 SGHAT and CDR2 FQNNGV.

The rearrangement uses TRBV19 and TRBJ1-1; TRBD1 matches 9 bases. With 6 bases clipped from V and 0 bases from J, the junction kept 8 bases outside the gene matches. Germline assignment: CDR1 LNHDA and CDR2 SQIVND (reference sequence). The CDR3 is made up of 16 amino acids. The CDR3 loop is CASRRTGGGMNTEAFF. In DNA form, the CDR3 reads TGTGCCAGTAGGAGAACAGGGGGCGGGATGAACACTGAAGCTTTCTTT.

This sequence joins TRBV4-1 and TRBJ1-2; D gene unclear. The V end was cut by 1 base, the J end by 4 bases, with 16 bases between. The CDR3 totals 16 residues. Germline V CDR1 and CDR2: MGHRA, YSYEKL. CDR3 sequence: CASSQVYPDTSYGYTF. DNA for the CDR3: TGCGCCAGCAGCCAAGTGTACCCAGACACTTCCTATGGCTACACCTTC.

This chain uses TRBV5-4 with TRBJ1-5; 7 bases map to TRBD1. Germline V gene sequence: CDR1 SGHNT, CDR2 YYREEE (reference sequence). V lost 5 bases, J lost 2 bases, and 4 bases stayed unmatched. The CDR3 has 14 amino acids. The CDR3 sequence: CASSQGGGNQPQHF. The CDR3 DNA follows: TGTGCCAGCAGTCAAGGGGGCGGCAATCAGCCCCAGCATTTT. Full variable domain (missing parts from reference TRBV5-4 and TRBJ1-5): ETGVTQSPTHLIKTRGQQVTLRCSSQSGHNTVSWYQQALGQGPQFIFQYYREEENGRGNFPPRFSGLQFPNYSSELNVNALELDDSALYLCASSQGGGNQPQHFGDGTRLSIL.

With regard to this clone: Additional DNA sequences in this sample encode the identical CDR3. The chain employs TRBV5-1 and TRBJ2-5, with D possibly being TRBD1 (5 bases). V lost 1 base and J lost 5, with 9 bases in between. The germline gives CDR1 SGHRS, CDR2 YFSETQ. There are 13 residues in the CDR3. The DNA of the CDR3 is TGCGCCAGCAGCTTGAAAGGGGCGGAGACCCAGTACTTC. This sequence encodes CASSLKGAETQYF. The full variable domain, its missing parts supplied by reference TRBV5-1 and TRBJ2-5, is KAGVTQTPRYLIKTRGQQVTLSCSPISGHRSVSWYQQTPGQGLQFLFEYFSETQRNKGNFPGRFSGRQFSNSRSEMNVSTLELGDSALYLCASSLKGAETQYFGPGTRLLVL.